A selection of T cell receptor beta chains follows, all from one sample in a study of patients and donors after allogeneic stem cell transplantation. TCRdb itself ran the RT-PCR reads through MiXCR, one entry per CDR3 protein. This table holds about a million distinct CDR3 sequences, roughly 18% found once. Sequenced input: blood, either unsorted or a sorted T cell fraction (not recorded which). The receptors were sampled from a human donor who was either an allogeneic HSCT recipient or a stem cell or donor lymphocyte infusion donor (not recorded which). It is not recorded whose cells these are; they may come from a transplant donor. The CDR3 runs from the conserved cysteine through the conserved F or W. A D gene is named only where the DNA matches it firmly. Only part of the rows carry a size: once, few, many, or a class if the clone is expanded.

NA	TRBJ2-5	few	TRBV24-1	CATATSRGFRQETQYF	TGTGCCACCGCGACTAGTCGGGGGTTCCGCCAAGAGACCCAGTACTTC
TRBD2	TRBJ2-1	many	TRBV12-3/TRBV12-4	CASSLRIIGTKGNEQFF	TGTGCCAGCAGTTTACGAATAATTGGGACTAAGGGCAATGAGCAGTTCTTC
NA	TRBJ2-3	few	TRBV28	CASTSLGEGTDTQYF	TGTGCCAGCACCTCCCTTGGCGAGGGCACAGATACGCAGTATTTT
TRBD2	TRBJ2-1	NA	TRBV2	CASRELARSYNEQFF	TGTGCCAGCAGGGAACTAGCGCGTTCCTACAATGAGCAGTTCTTC
NA	TRBJ2-7	few	TRBV12-3/TRBV12-4	CASSPRGFSSYEQYF	TGTGCCAGCAGCCCTAGGGGGTTCAGCTCCTACGAGCAGTACTTC
TRBD1	TRBJ2-1	NA	TRBV5-1	CASRPGQVSYNEQFF	TGCGCCAGTAGACCGGGACAGGTTTCCTACAATGAGCAGTTCTTC
NA	TRBJ1-4	NA	TRBV6-1	CASAVIATNEKLFF	TGTGCCAGCGCCGTTATTGCAACTAATGAAAAACTGTTTTTT
TRBD1	TRBJ1-5	NA	TRBV18	CASSPGDRENQPQHF	TGTGCCAGCTCACCTGGGGACAGGGAAAATCAGCCCCAGCATTTT
NA	TRBJ2-7	many	TRBV12-3/TRBV12-4	CASSTRGASYEQYF	TGTGCCAGCAGTACACGGGGGGCCTCCTACGAGCAGTACTTC
NA	TRBJ2-5	NA	TRBV18	CASSPRLQSLQETQYF	TGTGCCAGCTCACCAAGGCTACAGAGCCTTCAAGAGACCCAGTACTTC
NA	TRBJ2-2	NA	TRBV5-1	CASSFEGGESTGELFF	TGCGCCAGCAGCTTCGAGGGGGGCGAGAGCACCGGGGAGCTGTTTTTT
TRBD1	TRBJ2-3	NA	TRBV18	CASSPEVGQGTITQYF	TGTGCCAGCTCACCCGAAGTGGGACAGGGGACGATTACGCAGTATTTT
NA	TRBJ2-7	few	TRBV12-3/TRBV12-4	CASSVGGPPTYEQYF	TGTGCCAGCAGTGTCGGAGGCCCTCCAACCTACGAGCAGTACTTC
NA	TRBJ2-7	NA	TRBV18	CASSRSGGDEQYF	TGTGCCAGCTCAAGGTCTGGTGGCGACGAGCAGTACTTC
NA	TRBJ2-7	few	TRBV19	CASSIGPPTAEQYF	TGTGCCAGTAGTATAGGACCCCCGACAGCCGAGCAGTACTTC
NA	TRBJ2-3	NA	TRBV5-1	CASSLQEFTDTQYF	TGCGCCAGCAGCTTACAGGAGTTCACAGATACGCAGTATTTT
TRBD2	TRBJ2-3	NA	TRBV7-6	CASSLGLTSGRTDTQYF	TGTGCCAGCAGCTTAGGACTGACTAGCGGGAGAACGGATACGCAGTATTTT
NA	TRBJ2-3	NA	TRBV7-3	CASSPASSSSTDTQYF	TGTGCCAGCAGCCCCGCTAGCTCCTCAAGCACAGATACGCAGTATTTT
NA	TRBJ1-6	few	TRBV2	CASSAWNSPLHF	TGTGCCAGCAGTGCTTGGAATTCACCCCTCCACTTT
NA	TRBJ2-3	few	TRBV5-1	CASGVAPSTDTQYF	TGCGCCTCGGGGGTAGCGCCCAGCACAGATACGCAGTATTTT
TRBD2	TRBJ2-1	NA	TRBV7-9	CASSLAGTSSFDEQFF	TGTGCCAGCAGCTTAGCCGGGACTAGCAGTTTCGATGAGCAGTTCTTC
NA	TRBJ2-3	few	TRBV7-2	CASSLDYGDTQYF	TGTGCCAGCAGCTTAGACTACGGAGATACGCAGTATTTT
NA	TRBJ1-2	few	TRBV7-6	CASSLGPGPGYTF	TGTGCCAGCAGCTTAGGCCCCGGCCCTGGCTACACCTTC
NA	TRBJ2-1	NA	TRBV5-6	CASSSSVSSYNEQFF	TGTGCCAGCAGCTCATCCGTAAGCTCCTACAATGAGCAGTTCTTC
TRBD2	TRBJ2-7	NA	TRBV20-1	CSAGPPSGRAYEQYF	TGCAGTGCTGGCCCTCCTAGCGGGAGGGCCTACGAGCAGTACTTC
TRBD2	TRBJ2-1	few	TRBV5-1	CASSLRRRGGNYNEQFF	TGCGCCAGCAGCTTGCGGCGGCGGGGGGGTAACTACAATGAGCAGTTCTTC
TRBD2	TRBJ2-2	NA	TRBV5-6	CASTSAGGITGELFF	TGTGCCTCCACTTCAGCGGGGGGGATAACCGGGGAGCTGTTTTTT
NA	TRBJ1-1	many	TRBV18	CASSRDITEAFF	TGTGCCAGCTCACGCGACATTACTGAAGCTTTCTTT
TRBD1	TRBJ1-1	NA	TRBV3-1	CASSRRGQRGTEAFF	TGTGCCAGCAGCCGTCGGGGACAGCGAGGGACTGAAGCTTTCTTT
NA	TRBJ2-3	NA	TRBV27	CAAYRGGSTDTQYF	TGTGCCGCGTATAGAGGCGGCAGCACAGATACGCAGTATTTT
TRBD2	TRBJ2-1	few	TRBV20-1	CSPGLAGGYEQFF	TGCAGTCCCGGACTAGCGGGGGGCTATGAGCAGTTCTTC
TRBD2	TRBJ2-7	few	TRBV12-3/TRBV12-4	CASTPGLVGEQYF	TGTGCCAGCACCCCGGGACTAGTTGGCGAGCAGTACTTC
TRBD2	TRBJ2-2	few	TRBV7-2	CASSPGLAGVRGGELFF	TGTGCCAGCAGCCCCGGACTAGCGGGCGTTCGTGGCGGGGAGCTGTTTTTT
TRBD1	TRBJ1-1	NA	TRBV4-1	CASSPDRERTEAFF	TGCGCCAGCAGCCCCGACAGGGAACGCACTGAAGCTTTCTTT
NA	TRBJ2-7	NA	TRBV12-3/TRBV12-4	CASSLREEQYF	TGTGCCAGCAGTTTACGGGAAGAGCAGTACTTC
NA	TRBJ2-1	NA	TRBV4-1	CASSQLDNEQFF	TGCGCCAGCAGCCAATTAGACAATGAGCAGTTCTTC
NA	TRBJ1-6	few	TRBV12-3/TRBV12-4	CASTPGTHSPLHF	TGTGCCAGCACCCCGGGGACCCACTCACCCCTCCACTTT